This TCR beta chain was identified during a study of blood T cell repertoires in COVID-19. The wider study: The United States, Italy and Spain were the sources of the acute and convalescent COVID-19 samples. The analysed material was cDNA or gDNA that came from T cells, B-cell-depleted T cells, or PBMCs.

The CDR3 consists of 19 residues. Germline CDR1 LNHDA, CDR2 SQIVND (reference sequence). V trimming: 3 bases; J trimming: 1 base; junction bases outside the gene matches: 17. Per the original methods: How many nucleated cells were present was estimated from reference gene primer amplification. The repertoire was sequenced with immunoSEQ multiplex PCR; TCRdb's copy has only in-frame clones and lacks some. The V and J calls and clone size come from that table; D and trimming were worked out from the DNA. The table has roughly 100,000 clones, about four fifths seen once. The chain recombines TRBV19 with TRBJ1-1, with 7 bases lining up with TRBD1. The sample was peripheral blood. This sequence was found in a human donor in a cohort sampled during active COVID-19. CDR3 sequence reads: CASSMIIGSRGGRNTEAFF. In DNA form, the CDR3 reads TGTGCCAGTAGTATGATTATTGGGTCAAGAGGGGGCCGGAACACTGAAGCTTTCTTT. Full variable domain (outside the CDR3, taken from reference TRBV19 and TRBJ1-1): DGGITQSPKYLFRKEGQNVTLSCEQNLNHDAMYWYRQDPGQGLRLIYYSQIVNDFQKGDIAEGYSVSREKKESFPLTVTSAQKNPTAFYLCASSMIIGSRGGRNTEAFFGQGTRLTVV.